This TCR beta chain originates from a study (dated by TCRdb to the mid-2010s). The study in broad terms: The study set out to test whether tumor-infiltrating Tregs in breast cancer get recruited from blood Tregs or are instead converted in situ from other CD4+ T cell subsets. Results the study describes overall, beyond this receptor: Tumor-infiltrating Treg TCR alpha and beta sequences overlapped most with tumor naive CD4+ T cells, then with blood naive CD4+ T cells. Tumor memory CD4+ T cell TCR gene usage was found to cluster with blood and lymph node memory CD4+ cells and with lymph node naive CD4+ cells. Validation in the larger cohort was restricted to a single TCR beta V-J rearrangement rather than whole repertoires.

CDR1 and CDR2, looked up from the germline V gene, are MNHNS and SASEGT. There are 15 amino acids in the CDR3, from cysteine to phenylalanine inclusive. Just the 45-base CDR3 DNA is kept, in frame starting at base 1. Germline trimming amounts to 2 bases on V and 5 bases on J, with 2 as the count of junction bases outside the gene matches. This clonotype occurred many times. It has no known antigen specificity. Qualities for individual bases were not recorded, and no much larger clone is one base off. Amplification of full-length TCR variable regions was done by 5' RACE PCR using constant-region reverse primers, and this step was followed by semi-nested PCR with Nested Universal Primer A. The ReliaPrep RNA Cell Miniprep System was used to extract total RNA, which was then reverse transcribed into 5'RACE-ready cDNA with the SMARTer RACE 5'/3' Kit. An Illumina MiSeq was used to sequence the full-length TCR alpha and beta libraries, which had been barcoded with multiplex adaptors. The authors' pipeline ran thus. For each of nine subset-tissue groups, sequencing data from the five patients were combined, and the groups were compared by unsupervised clustering of TCR gene usage. The Morisita-Horn index was used to calculate repertoire similarity, with shared sequences weighted by how much each contributed to each repertoire. TCRdb trimmed the raw reads at Q25, called clones with MiXCR and kept productive beta chains. Each record represents a unique CDR3 protein, reported with the most common genes and DNA among its rows. The V and J calls follow TCRdb's processing rather than the paper's. Counted in this sample were 10,000 to 15,000 distinct CDR3 sequences; more than 20% of them appeared once. Around 3.3% of the sample is held by the ten biggest clonotypes.

The Miltenyi Naive CD4+ T Cell Isolation kit was used to purify naive CD4+ T cells, and CD25 microbeads were used to remove Tregs. Tregs, naive and memory CD4+ T cells from tumor, blood and ipsilateral draining lymph nodes of a few breast cancer patients underwent full-length TCR alpha and beta sequencing. Ficoll density gradient centrifugation was used to isolate mononuclear cells from either lymph nodes or less than 55 ml of peripheral blood. FACS confirmed that the sorted cell populations were more than 90% pure. Input material: naive CD4+ T cells sorted from blood. What this sample's cell subset or site label stands for: naive CD4+ T cells, CD4+CD45RA+CD25-. The origin of this receptor is a female donor with breast cancer. The sequence links TRBV6-1 to TRBJ2-2; 10 central bases correspond to TRBD2. The nucleotides are TGTGCCAGCAGTGAACTAGCGGGAGTTACCGGGGAGCTGTTTTTT. Its translation is CASSELAGVTGELFF.